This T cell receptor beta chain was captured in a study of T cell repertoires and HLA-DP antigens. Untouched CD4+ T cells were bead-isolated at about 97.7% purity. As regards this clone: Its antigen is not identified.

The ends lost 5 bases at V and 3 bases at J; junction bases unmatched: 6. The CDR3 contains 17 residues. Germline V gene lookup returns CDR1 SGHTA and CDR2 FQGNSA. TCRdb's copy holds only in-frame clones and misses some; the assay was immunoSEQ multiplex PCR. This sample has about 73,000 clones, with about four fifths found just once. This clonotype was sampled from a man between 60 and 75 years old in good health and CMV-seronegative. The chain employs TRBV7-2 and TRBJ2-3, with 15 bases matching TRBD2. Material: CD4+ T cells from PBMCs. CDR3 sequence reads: CASSPPGLAGGTDTQYF. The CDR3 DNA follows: TGTGCCAGCAGCCCCCCGGGACTAGCGGGAGGAACAGATACGCAGTATTTT.